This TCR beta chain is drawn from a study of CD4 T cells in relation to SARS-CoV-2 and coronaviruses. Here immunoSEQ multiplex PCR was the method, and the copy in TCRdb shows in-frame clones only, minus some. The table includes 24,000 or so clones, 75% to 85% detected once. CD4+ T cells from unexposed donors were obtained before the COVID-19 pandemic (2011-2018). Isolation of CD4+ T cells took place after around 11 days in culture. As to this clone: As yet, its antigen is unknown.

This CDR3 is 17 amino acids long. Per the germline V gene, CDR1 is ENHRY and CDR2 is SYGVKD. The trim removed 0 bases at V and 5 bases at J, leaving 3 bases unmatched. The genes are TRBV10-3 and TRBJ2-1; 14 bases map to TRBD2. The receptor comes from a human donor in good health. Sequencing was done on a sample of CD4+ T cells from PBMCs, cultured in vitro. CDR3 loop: CAISESTSGRANNEQFF. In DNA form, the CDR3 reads TGTGCCATCAGTGAGTCGACTAGCGGGAGGGCCAACAATGAGCAGTTCTTC.